This T cell receptor beta chain appears in the sequencing data of a study of blood T cell repertoires in COVID-19. Study in general: Sites in the United States, Italy and Spain provided acute and convalescent COVID-19 samples.

Per the study methods: How many nucleated cells were present was estimated from reference gene primer amplification. Assay: immunoSEQ multiplex PCR; the TCRdb copy retains only in-frame clones and omits some. V, J and clone size reflect that table, while D and trimming were determined from the DNA. Of almost 50,000 clones in the sample, 80% to 85% were seen once. The germline V gene encodes CDR1 LGHDT and CDR2 YNNKEL (reference sequence). The CDR3 loop spans 17 amino acids. Trimming cost V 2 bases and J 1 base, with 15 bases left between them. The sequencing input was peripheral blood. This TCR derives from a man in his fifties with acute or convalescent COVID-19. This chain connects TRBV3-1 (or the pseudogene TRBV3-2) to TRBJ2-1; D is perhaps TRBD1 (6 bases). The CDR3 DNA sequence: TGTGCCAGCAGCCAAAGGGTGGGGGCCCTATCCTACAATGAGCAGTTCTTC. Its translation is CASSQRVGALSYNEQFF.